In this sample, the clone carrying this T cell receptor beta chain turned up many times. The target antigen is unknown. Per individual sample, total RNA of at least 6 micrograms was extracted. The authors ran a second PCR of about 6 to 12 cycles using a sample-barcoded 5' primer and a J-beta primer mix. TCRdb independently ran MiXCR on the 5' RACE reads; one entry per CDR3 protein. In the table there are more than 800,000 distinct CDR3 sequences, around 26% of which are singletons. The sample comes from a study of blood T cells in healthy people across ages. Study summary: The capture of about one barcoded beta molecule per two T cells was achieved by template switching. Regarding the study as a whole: Because donor CMV status was unknown, expanded clonotype changes were possibly confounded. Per million T cells, TCR beta diversity dropped roughly linearly as age increased.

In germline, CDR1 is PRHDT, CDR2 FYEKMQ (reference sequence). This CDR3 has 12 residues. With 3 bases removed from V and 7 bases from J, the gap between germline ends came to 7 bases. The chain is built from TRBV13 and TRBJ2-1; tentative D call: TRBD1 (5 bases). This receptor was obtained from an elderly woman in good health. Sequencing used blood. The CDR3 loop reads CASSFTGNEQFF. For the CDR3, the DNA is TGTGCCAGCAGCTTTACAGGAAATGAGCAGTTCTTC.